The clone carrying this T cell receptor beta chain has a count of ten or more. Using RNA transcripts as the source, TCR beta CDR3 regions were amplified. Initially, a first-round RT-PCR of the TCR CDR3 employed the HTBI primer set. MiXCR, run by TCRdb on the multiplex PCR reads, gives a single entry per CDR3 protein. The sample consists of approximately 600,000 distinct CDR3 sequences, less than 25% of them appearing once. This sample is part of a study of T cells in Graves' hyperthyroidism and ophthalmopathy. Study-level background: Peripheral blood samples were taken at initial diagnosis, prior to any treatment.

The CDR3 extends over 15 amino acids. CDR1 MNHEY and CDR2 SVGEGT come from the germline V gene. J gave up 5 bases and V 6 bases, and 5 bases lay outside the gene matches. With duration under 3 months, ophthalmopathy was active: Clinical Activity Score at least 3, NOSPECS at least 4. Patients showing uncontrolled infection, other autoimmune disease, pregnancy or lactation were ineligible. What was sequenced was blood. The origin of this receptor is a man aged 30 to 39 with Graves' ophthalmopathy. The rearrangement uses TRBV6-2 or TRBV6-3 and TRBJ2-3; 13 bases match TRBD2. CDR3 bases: TGTGCCAGCAGCCCTCGACTAGCGGGAGGAGATACGCAGTATTTT. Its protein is CASSPRLAGGDTQYF.